This TCR beta chain came from a study of cytomegalovirus exposure and HLA in healthy donors. Study background: From donors who were HLA-typed, an early data release held around 80 million unique TCRs.

General study results and limits: Later on, an analysis tied 15,000 to 20,000 TCR beta sequences to HLA alleles at 0.05 false discovery rate. Rates of TCR association differed by HLA locus in a later analysis, with DRB1 highest and HLA-C lowest. The authors reported that TCR beta sequences could predict HLA-A and HLA-B alleles. These predictions were accurate for most subjects in the first cohort.

V was pared by 0 bases and J by 8 bases, with 2 bases of the junction left unmatched. CDR1 SGHDT and CDR2 YYEEEE come from the germline V gene. The CDR3 contains 13 residues. Concerning this clone itself: Its antigen remains unknown.

Both 60 Vbeta primers and 13 Jbeta primers went into the PCR. Repertoires were generated with immunoSEQ multiplex PCR, while TCRdb's copy carries only in-frame clones and drops some. Of around 150,000 clones listed, roughly four fifths are singletons. The clonotype originates from a middle-aged man in good health and CMV-seropositive. J is TRBJ1-2 and V is TRBV5-6; TRBD1 matches 9 bases. Sequencing was performed on PBMCs. CDR3 sequence: CASSLEQGAGYTF. CDR3 DNA: TGTGCCAGCAGCTTGGAACAGGGGGCCGGCTACACCTTC.